Listed below are T cell receptor beta chains from one sample, sequenced in a study of blood T cell repertoires in COVID-19. Profiling relied on immunoSEQ multiplex PCR, and the TCRdb table lists in-frame clones only, not all of them. The repertoire holds about 78,000 clones, about 92% seen once, with around 0.93% in the top ten. Sequences were obtained from peripheral blood. These receptors all come from a woman aged 50 to 60 in a cohort sampled during active COVID-19. Each CDR3 is given with its conserved first and last residue. Fields, in order: V gene, J gene, D gene, clone size, CDR3 protein, CDR3 DNA. The D gene is left open where the match is weak. Expanded clones get a size class; other rows say once, few or many, or leave the size out.

V gene: TRBV4-2
J gene: TRBJ1-3
D gene: -
clone size: -
CDR3 protein: CASSQERGRNTIYF
CDR3 DNA: TGTGCCAGCAGCCAAGAACGAGGGAGAAACACCATATATTTT

V gene: TRBV12-5
J gene: TRBJ1-2
D gene: TRBD1
clone size: -
CDR3 protein: CASGLTGADGYTF
CDR3 DNA: TGTGCTAGTGGTCTGACAGGGGCCGATGGCTACACCTTC

V gene: TRBV28
J gene: TRBJ2-7
D gene: TRBD1
clone size: -
CDR3 protein: CASWDRGYEQYF
CDR3 DNA: TGTGCCAGCTGGGACAGGGGTTACGAGCAGTACTTC

V gene: TRBV27
J gene: TRBJ2-3
D gene: TRBD1
clone size: -
CDR3 protein: CASSRQGVGDTQYF
CDR3 DNA: TGTGCCAGCAGTCGACAGGGAGTCGGCGATACGCAGTATTTT

V gene: TRBV5-5
J gene: TRBJ2-7
D gene: -
clone size: -
CDR3 protein: CASSLGGGIDYEQYF
CDR3 DNA: TGTGCCAGCAGCTTGGGTGGCGGGATAGACTACGAGCAGTACTTC

V gene: TRBV28
J gene: TRBJ2-1
D gene: TRBD2
clone size: -
CDR3 protein: CASSGTSGSGPNEQFF
CDR3 DNA: TGTGCCAGCAGCGGGACTAGCGGGAGCGGTCCGAATGAGCAGTTCTTC

V gene: TRBV28
J gene: TRBJ2-7
D gene: -
clone size: -
CDR3 protein: CASGMTAPYEQYF
CDR3 DNA: TGTGCCAGCGGAATGACAGCCCCCTACGAGCAGTACTTC

V gene: TRBV15
J gene: TRBJ2-2
D gene: TRBD2
clone size: -
CDR3 protein: CATSRPGLDVIAGTGELFF
CDR3 DNA: TGTGCCACCAGCAGACCGGGACTAGATGTGATAGCGGGGACCGGGGAGCTGTTTTTT

V gene: TRBV7-2
J gene: TRBJ2-7
D gene: TRBD2
clone size: -
CDR3 protein: CASSLGTSVSYEQYF
CDR3 DNA: TGTGCCAGCAGCTTAGGGACTAGCGTCTCCTACGAGCAGTACTTC

V gene: TRBV4-2
J gene: TRBJ2-5
D gene: -
clone size: -
CDR3 protein: CASSQERGHETQYF
CDR3 DNA: TGTGCCAGCAGCCAAGAGCGGGGTCACGAGACCCAGTACTTC

V gene: TRBV12-3/TRBV12-4
J gene: TRBJ1-5
D gene: -
clone size: -
CDR3 protein: CASSLIDQPQHF
CDR3 DNA: TGTGCCAGCAGTTTAATCGATCAGCCCCAGCATTTT

V gene: TRBV6-4
J gene: TRBJ2-1
D gene: TRBD2
clone size: -
CDR3 protein: CASSDSTSGSYNEQFF
CDR3 DNA: TGTGCCAGCAGTGACTCGACTAGCGGGTCCTACAATGAGCAGTTCTTC

V gene: TRBV7-3
J gene: TRBJ1-2
D gene: -
clone size: -
CDR3 protein: CASSQFSDVGVAGYTF
CDR3 DNA: TGTGCCAGCAGCCAGTTCTCCGATGTAGGGGTAGCTGGCTACACCTTC

V gene: TRBV3-1/TRBV3-2
J gene: TRBJ1-2
D gene: -
clone size: -
CDR3 protein: CASSQDRFYGYTF
CDR3 DNA: TGTGCCAGCAGCCAAGACAGATTCTATGGCTACACCTTC

V gene: TRBV4-2
J gene: TRBJ2-5
D gene: TRBD1
clone size: once
CDR3 protein: CASSQDGTGEETQYF
CDR3 DNA: TGTGCCAGCAGCCAAGACGGGACAGGGGAAGAGACCCAGTACTTC

V gene: TRBV15
J gene: TRBJ1-2
D gene: -
clone size: once
CDR3 protein: CATSRDLGAGYGYTF
CDR3 DNA: TGTGCCACCAGCAGAGATCTAGGGGCAGGCTATGGCTACACCTTC

V gene: TRBV15
J gene: TRBJ1-1
D gene: TRBD1
clone size: once
CDR3 protein: CATSRVGEGADTEAFF
CDR3 DNA: TGTGCCACCAGCAGAGTGGGAGAGGGGGCGGACACTGAAGCTTTCTTT

V gene: TRBV6-1
J gene: TRBJ2-2
D gene: TRBD2
clone size: -
CDR3 protein: CASSARTSGIVTGELFF
CDR3 DNA: TGTGCCAGCAGTGCTAGGACTAGCGGGATCGTCACCGGGGAGCTGTTTTTT

V gene: TRBV9
J gene: TRBJ1-4
D gene: -
clone size: -
CDR3 protein: CASSAYGRETNEKLFF
CDR3 DNA: TGTGCCAGCAGCGCATACGGCCGGGAGACTAATGAAAAACTGTTTTTT

V gene: TRBV5-4
J gene: TRBJ2-7
D gene: -
clone size: -
CDR3 protein: CASSLVWMAERTYEQYF
CDR3 DNA: TGTGCCAGCAGCTTGGTATGGATGGCAGAGCGTACCTACGAGCAGTACTTC

V gene: TRBV28
J gene: TRBJ2-7
D gene: -
clone size: -
CDR3 protein: CASSFTGSRYEQYF
CDR3 DNA: TGTGCCAGCAGTTTTACAGGGTCCCGCTACGAGCAGTACTTC

V gene: TRBV7-8
J gene: TRBJ1-1
D gene: -
clone size: -
CDR3 protein: CASSLGQMNTEAFF
CDR3 DNA: TGTGCCAGCAGCTTAGGGCAGATGAACACTGAAGCTTTCTTT

V gene: TRBV23-1
J gene: TRBJ1-4
D gene: TRBD1
clone size: -
CDR3 protein: CASSSKSQGAILGATNEKLFF
CDR3 DNA: TGCGCCAGCAGCTCAAAGAGTCAGGGGGCTATCCTAGGGGCAACTAATGAAAAACTGTTTTTT

V gene: TRBV9
J gene: TRBJ2-3
D gene: TRBD2
clone size: -
CDR3 protein: CASSVTGTSGSDTQYF
CDR3 DNA: TGTGCCAGCAGCGTAACCGGGACTAGCGGGTCAGATACGCAGTATTTT

V gene: TRBV28
J gene: TRBJ1-4
D gene: -
clone size: few
CDR3 protein: CASRYRAEKLFF
CDR3 DNA: TGTGCCAGCAGGTACAGGGCCGAAAAACTGTTTTTT

V gene: TRBV11-3
J gene: TRBJ1-1
D gene: TRBD1
clone size: -
CDR3 protein: CASSLGQGADTEAFF
CDR3 DNA: TGTGCCAGCAGCTTAGGACAGGGGGCGGACACTGAAGCTTTCTTT

V gene: TRBV18
J gene: TRBJ2-7
D gene: TRBD2
clone size: -
CDR3 protein: CASSPTALGLAGGYEQYF
CDR3 DNA: TGTGCCAGCTCACCTACTGCACTCGGGCTAGCGGGGGGCTACGAGCAGTACTTC

V gene: TRBV9
J gene: TRBJ1-2
D gene: -
clone size: -
CDR3 protein: CASGAGQGDGYTF
CDR3 DNA: TGTGCCAGCGGGGCGGGGCAGGGAGATGGCTACACCTTC

V gene: TRBV28
J gene: TRBJ1-2
D gene: -
clone size: -
CDR3 protein: CASTYGGYGYTF
CDR3 DNA: TGTGCCAGCACCTATGGGGGGTATGGCTACACCTTC

V gene: TRBV20-1
J gene: TRBJ1-6
D gene: -
clone size: -
CDR3 protein: CSATDNSPLHF
CDR3 DNA: TGCAGTGCTACTGATAATTCACCCCTCCACTTT

V gene: TRBV7-9
J gene: TRBJ2-7
D gene: TRBD1
clone size: -
CDR3 protein: CASSPKGQGKASYEQYF
CDR3 DNA: TGTGCCAGCAGCCCCAAGGGACAGGGAAAGGCCTCCTACGAGCAGTACTTC

V gene: TRBV5-1
J gene: TRBJ1-4
D gene: -
clone size: -
CDR3 protein: CASSHGGGTNEKLFF
CDR3 DNA: TGCGCCAGCAGCCACGGCGGAGGAACTAATGAAAAACTGTTTTTT

V gene: TRBV5-4
J gene: TRBJ1-2
D gene: -
clone size: -
CDR3 protein: CASSLGEGANYGYTF
CDR3 DNA: TGTGCCAGCAGCTTGGGAGAGGGAGCGAACTATGGCTACACCTTC

V gene: TRBV18
J gene: TRBJ2-2
D gene: TRBD1
clone size: -
CDR3 protein: CASSPRPGTGEDTGELFF
CDR3 DNA: TGTGCCAGCTCACCCCGTCCCGGGACAGGGGAGGACACCGGGGAGCTGTTTTTT

V gene: TRBV2
J gene: TRBJ2-2
D gene: -
clone size: -
CDR3 protein: CASRLRTGVNTGELFF
CDR3 DNA: TGTGCCAGCAGGCTTAGAACAGGTGTAAACACCGGGGAGCTGTTTTTT

V gene: TRBV2
J gene: TRBJ2-3
D gene: -
clone size: -
CDR3 protein: CASSGGRGSGDTQYF
CDR3 DNA: TGTGCCAGCAGTGGGGGGAGGGGGAGTGGAGATACGCAGTATTTT

V gene: TRBV6-5
J gene: TRBJ2-7
D gene: TRBD2
clone size: once
CDR3 protein: CASRIAGGPDEQYF
CDR3 DNA: TGTGCCAGCAGGATAGCGGGAGGGCCGGACGAGCAGTACTTC

V gene: TRBV19
J gene: TRBJ1-2
D gene: -
clone size: -
CDR3 protein: CASSAGEYGYTF
CDR3 DNA: TGTGCCAGTAGTGCAGGGGAATATGGCTACACCTTC

V gene: TRBV28
J gene: TRBJ2-7
D gene: -
clone size: -
CDR3 protein: CASSFGEQYF
CDR3 DNA: TGTGCCAGCAGTTTCGGCGAGCAGTACTTC

V gene: TRBV28
J gene: TRBJ1-5
D gene: -
clone size: -
CDR3 protein: CASSPRSQPQHF
CDR3 DNA: TGTGCCAGCAGTCCTCGGAGTCAGCCCCAGCATTTT

V gene: TRBV2
J gene: TRBJ2-5
D gene: -
clone size: -
CDR3 protein: CASSEAPGGETQYF
CDR3 DNA: TGTGCCAGCAGTGAAGCACCGGGCGGGGAGACCCAGTACTTC

V gene: TRBV6-4
J gene: TRBJ2-3
D gene: TRBD2
clone size: -
CDR3 protein: CASRRLAGGSDTQYF
CDR3 DNA: TGTGCCAGCAGGAGACTAGCGGGAGGGTCAGATACGCAGTATTTT

V gene: TRBV2
J gene: TRBJ1-2
D gene: -
clone size: -
CDR3 protein: CASSADQGGYGYTF
CDR3 DNA: TGTGCCAGCAGTGCCGACCAGGGAGGATATGGCTACACCTTC

V gene: TRBV27
J gene: TRBJ2-5
D gene: TRBD2
clone size: -
CDR3 protein: CASSWGLAEMETQYF
CDR3 DNA: TGTGCCAGCAGTTGGGGACTAGCTGAGATGGAGACCCAGTACTTC

V gene: TRBV18
J gene: TRBJ1-1
D gene: -
clone size: -
CDR3 protein: CASSQLDSEAFF
CDR3 DNA: TGTGCCAGCTCTCAACTCGACAGTGAAGCTTTCTTT

V gene: TRBV28
J gene: TRBJ2-7
D gene: TRBD2
clone size: -
CDR3 protein: CASSLGSSPFTSGRKAYEQYF
CDR3 DNA: TGTGCCAGCAGTTTAGGGTCCTCCCCTTTTACTAGCGGGAGGAAAGCATACGAGCAGTACTTC

V gene: TRBV28
J gene: TRBJ1-3
D gene: TRBD1
clone size: -
CDR3 protein: CASSSTSRGPGNTIYF
CDR3 DNA: TGTGCCAGCAGTTCCACCTCCAGGGGGCCTGGAAACACCATATATTTT

V gene: TRBV7-3
J gene: TRBJ1-1
D gene: -
clone size: -
CDR3 protein: CASSPQATRANTEAFF
CDR3 DNA: TGTGCCAGCAGCCCCCAGGCTACGAGGGCGAACACTGAAGCTTTCTTT

V gene: TRBV4-1
J gene: TRBJ2-3
D gene: -
clone size: -
CDR3 protein: CASRKTALEKDTQYF
CDR3 DNA: TGCGCCAGCAGGAAGACAGCGCTGGAAAAAGATACGCAGTATTTT

V gene: TRBV30
J gene: TRBJ1-1
D gene: -
clone size: -
CDR3 protein: CAWSDVRGTEAFF
CDR3 DNA: TGTGCCTGGAGCGATGTACGGGGAACTGAAGCTTTCTTT

V gene: TRBV9
J gene: TRBJ2-1
D gene: TRBD2
clone size: -
CDR3 protein: CASSTRPPVSGRKDEQFF
CDR3 DNA: TGTGCCAGCAGCACCCGCCCCCCCGTAAGCGGGAGGAAAGATGAGCAGTTCTTC

V gene: TRBV28
J gene: TRBJ2-7
D gene: -
clone size: -
CDR3 protein: CASSSPPTASDEQYF
CDR3 DNA: TGTGCCAGCAGTTCCCCCCCCACAGCTTCCGACGAGCAGTACTTC

V gene: TRBV28
J gene: TRBJ2-1
D gene: TRBD2
clone size: -
CDR3 protein: CASSPSGLAGAGNEQFF
CDR3 DNA: TGTGCCAGCAGTCCCTCGGGACTAGCGGGAGCAGGCAATGAGCAGTTCTTC

V gene: TRBV3-1/TRBV3-2
J gene: TRBJ2-3
D gene: -
clone size: -
CDR3 protein: CASSAVGGGNTQYF
CDR3 DNA: TGTGCCAGCAGCGCGGTGGGAGGCGGAAATACGCAGTATTTT

V gene: TRBV27
J gene: TRBJ1-2
D gene: TRBD1
clone size: few
CDR3 protein: CASRGTGNNYGYTF
CDR3 DNA: TGTGCCAGCAGGGGGACAGGGAATAACTATGGCTACACCTTC

V gene: TRBV28
J gene: TRBJ1-2
D gene: -
clone size: -
CDR3 protein: CASSPRGGYTF
CDR3 DNA: TGTGCCAGCAGTCCTCGGGGAGGCTACACCTTC

V gene: TRBV5-1
J gene: TRBJ2-1
D gene: -
clone size: once
CDR3 protein: CASSLEEEGEQFF
CDR3 DNA: TGCGCCAGCAGCTTGGAGGAGGAAGGTGAGCAGTTCTTC

V gene: TRBV19
J gene: TRBJ2-3
D gene: -
clone size: -
CDR3 protein: CASRDSYTDTQYF
CDR3 DNA: TGTGCCAGCCGGGACTCCTACACAGATACGCAGTATTTT

V gene: TRBV15
J gene: TRBJ1-3
D gene: -
clone size: -
CDR3 protein: CATSRGQAGNTIYF
CDR3 DNA: TGTGCCACCAGCAGAGGACAGGCTGGAAACACCATATATTTT

V gene: TRBV11-2
J gene: TRBJ2-5
D gene: TRBD1
clone size: -
CDR3 protein: CASSIQGQGGETQYF
CDR3 DNA: TGTGCCAGCAGCATTCAGGGACAGGGAGGGGAGACCCAGTACTTC